A selection of T cell receptor beta chains follows, all from one sample in a study of identical twins. TCRdb passed the 5' RACE reads through MiXCR, listing each CDR3 protein once. This sample has some 710,000 distinct CDR3 sequences, with around 6% found just once. Specimen: naive T cells sorted from blood. The source is a man aged 18 to 29 in good health. Both conserved end residues are part of each CDR3. The D gene is left open where the match is weak. Not every row has a clone size; where given, it reads once, few, many or a size class.

len: 14
v_gene: TRBV12-3/TRBV12-4
j_gene: TRBJ1-5
d_gene: .
abundance: many
CDR3nt: TGTGCCAGCAGTCCGAGAGGCAACAATCAGCCCCAGCATTTT
CDR3aa: CASSPRGNNQPQHF

len: 13
v_gene: TRBV9
j_gene: TRBJ2-7
d_gene: TRBD2
abundance: many
CDR3nt: TGTGCCAGCAGCGTCTTAGCGGGAGGCGAGCAGTACTTC
CDR3aa: CASSVLAGGEQYF

len: 17
v_gene: TRBV12-3/TRBV12-4
j_gene: TRBJ2-2
d_gene: .
abundance: many
CDR3nt: TGTGCCAGCAGTTTAATAGTACGGTCCAGTAACACCGGGGAGCTGTTTTTT
CDR3aa: CASSLIVRSSNTGELFF

len: 12
v_gene: TRBV21-1
j_gene: TRBJ2-1
d_gene: .
abundance: few
CDR3nt: TGTGCCGTCACACTTGGGGGCAATGAGCAGTTCTTC
CDR3aa: CAVTLGGNEQFF

len: 14
v_gene: TRBV5-1
j_gene: TRBJ1-2
d_gene: .
abundance: .
CDR3nt: TGCGCCAGCAGCTTGGCGCAGGGGATCGATGGCTACACCTTC
CDR3aa: CASSLAQGIDGYTF

len: 15
v_gene: TRBV6-5
j_gene: TRBJ2-2
d_gene: TRBD2
abundance: .
CDR3nt: TGTGCCAGCAGTCACGGACTAGCTGGCACCGGGGAGCTGTTTTTT
CDR3aa: CASSHGLAGTGELFF

len: 16
v_gene: TRBV7-2
j_gene: TRBJ2-3
d_gene: TRBD2
abundance: .
CDR3nt: TGTGCCAGCAGCTTAGGGGCCCCGGGAGGGGCAGATACGCAGTATTTT
CDR3aa: CASSLGAPGGADTQYF

len: 17
v_gene: TRBV15
j_gene: TRBJ2-3
d_gene: TRBD1
abundance: many
CDR3nt: TGTGCCACCAGTCAACAGGGGGCCCTCCGGGGAGCAGATACGCAGTATTTT
CDR3aa: CATSQQGALRGADTQYF

len: 14
v_gene: TRBV20-1
j_gene: TRBJ1-2
d_gene: .
abundance: many
CDR3nt: TGCAGTGCTTGGGGGGTGGGGTCTAACTATGGCTACACCTTC
CDR3aa: CSAWGVGSNYGYTF

len: 16
v_gene: TRBV7-2
j_gene: TRBJ2-7
d_gene: TRBD2
abundance: few
CDR3nt: TGTGCCAGCAGCTTATTGCCTAGCGGGCTCATAGGGGAGCAGTACTTC
CDR3aa: CASSLLPSGLIGEQYF

len: 15
v_gene: TRBV7-9
j_gene: TRBJ2-1
d_gene: .
abundance: .
CDR3nt: TGTGCCAGCAGCTTAGAAGGAGCAGGTAACAATGAGCAGTTCTTC
CDR3aa: CASSLEGAGNNEQFF

len: 20
v_gene: TRBV7-3
j_gene: TRBJ2-1
d_gene: TRBD2
abundance: .
CDR3nt: TGTGCCAGCAGCACAGTCGTCCTAGCGGGAGGTACACCGTCCTACAATGAGCAGTTCTTC
CDR3aa: CASSTVVLAGGTPSYNEQFF

len: 16
v_gene: TRBV7-9
j_gene: TRBJ2-5
d_gene: .
abundance: .
CDR3nt: TGTGCCAGCAGCCAAAACTTCCAGGGGTACCAAGAGACCCAGTACTTC
CDR3aa: CASSQNFQGYQETQYF

len: 17
v_gene: TRBV6-1
j_gene: TRBJ2-6
d_gene: .
abundance: few
CDR3nt: TGTGCCAGCAACCGGGACACTCACCTCTCTGGGGCCAACGTCCTGACTTTC
CDR3aa: CASNRDTHLSGANVLTF

len: 11
v_gene: TRBV12-3/TRBV12-4
j_gene: TRBJ2-3
d_gene: .
abundance: many
CDR3nt: TGTGCCAGCACCGTGGGGGGAATGCAGTATTTT
CDR3aa: CASTVGGMQYF

len: 15
v_gene: TRBV9
j_gene: TRBJ2-1
d_gene: .
abundance: .
CDR3nt: TGTGCCAGCAGCGTAGAGGGGACCCCGGGCTATGAGCAGTTCTTC
CDR3aa: CASSVEGTPGYEQFF

len: 12
v_gene: TRBV12-3/TRBV12-4
j_gene: TRBJ1-5
d_gene: .
abundance: many
CDR3nt: TGTGCCAGCAGTTTAAGGGGACCGTTCCAGCATTTT
CDR3aa: CASSLRGPFQHF

len: 18
v_gene: TRBV5-1
j_gene: TRBJ2-2
d_gene: TRBD2
abundance: many
CDR3nt: TGCGCCAGCAGCTTGCGTCTAGCGGGAGGGCCAGTCACCGGGGAGCTGTTTTTT
CDR3aa: CASSLRLAGGPVTGELFF

len: 13
v_gene: TRBV20-1
j_gene: TRBJ2-7
d_gene: TRBD1
abundance: many
CDR3nt: TGCAGTGCTCCGGACAGGAGTACCTACGAGCAGTACTTC
CDR3aa: CSAPDRSTYEQYF

len: 13
v_gene: TRBV24-1
j_gene: TRBJ2-1
d_gene: TRBD1
abundance: many
CDR3nt: TGTGCCACCAGGGGACAGCCCTACAATGAGCAGTTCTTC
CDR3aa: CATRGQPYNEQFF

len: 14
v_gene: TRBV7-2
j_gene: TRBJ2-1
d_gene: TRBD1
abundance: many
CDR3nt: TGTGCCAGCAGCGTAGACAGGGGGAGTAATGAGCAGTTCTTC
CDR3aa: CASSVDRGSNEQFF

len: 14
v_gene: TRBV27
j_gene: TRBJ2-5
d_gene: TRBD1
abundance: many
CDR3nt: TGTGCCAGCAGTTCACAGGGGGGATGGGAGACCCAGTACTTC
CDR3aa: CASSSQGGWETQYF

len: 13
v_gene: TRBV20-1
j_gene: TRBJ2-7
d_gene: .
abundance: .
CDR3nt: TGCAGTACACAGGGTCAGCGGTCCTACGAGCAGTACTTC
CDR3aa: CSTQGQRSYEQYF

len: 15
v_gene: TRBV29-1
j_gene: TRBJ2-1
d_gene: TRBD1
abundance: many
CDR3nt: TGCAGCGTTGAAGATGGACAGGGGAACTACAATGAGCAGTTCTTC
CDR3aa: CSVEDGQGNYNEQFF

len: 13
v_gene: TRBV29-1
j_gene: TRBJ2-7
d_gene: TRBD2
abundance: few
CDR3nt: TGCAGCGTGTGGGGACTAGCGGCCTACGAGCAGTACTTC
CDR3aa: CSVWGLAAYEQYF

len: 16
v_gene: TRBV6-1
j_gene: TRBJ2-3
d_gene: TRBD2
abundance: many
CDR3nt: TGTGCCAGCAGTACGCCGGGACTAGCTTCCACAGATACGCAGTATTTT
CDR3aa: CASSTPGLASTDTQYF

len: 16
v_gene: TRBV28
j_gene: TRBJ2-4
d_gene: .
abundance: .
CDR3nt: TGTGCCAGCAGTTGGCAGGGGTCGGCAACCAAAAACATTCAGTACTTC
CDR3aa: CASSWQGSATKNIQYF

len: 17
v_gene: TRBV12-3/TRBV12-4
j_gene: TRBJ1-2
d_gene: .
abundance: many
CDR3nt: TGTGCCAGCAGTTTAGCAAACCGTATTAGAGGGGCGGATGGCTACACCTTC
CDR3aa: CASSLANRIRGADGYTF

len: 14
v_gene: TRBV3-1
j_gene: TRBJ1-6
d_gene: .
abundance: .
CDR3nt: TGTGCCAGCAGCCAAACAGGGAGTACTTCACCCCTCCACTTT
CDR3aa: CASSQTGSTSPLHF

len: 14
v_gene: TRBV20-1
j_gene: TRBJ2-3
d_gene: TRBD2
abundance: .
CDR3nt: TGCAGTGCTAGCGCTGGACTAGCCCCAGATACGCAGTATTTT
CDR3aa: CSASAGLAPDTQYF

len: 14
v_gene: TRBV30
j_gene: TRBJ1-1
d_gene: .
abundance: few
CDR3nt: TGTGCCTGGAGCTCCCCGGGCTTGAACACTGAAGCTTTCTTT
CDR3aa: CAWSSPGLNTEAFF

len: 13
v_gene: TRBV7-2
j_gene: TRBJ1-1
d_gene: TRBD1
abundance: many
CDR3nt: TGTGCCAGCAGCCGGGACAGAAACACTGAAGCTTTCTTT
CDR3aa: CASSRDRNTEAFF

len: 14
v_gene: TRBV12-3/TRBV12-4
j_gene: TRBJ2-6
d_gene: .
abundance: few
CDR3nt: TGTGCCAGCAGGGAAGACTCTGGGGCCAACGTCCTGACTTTC
CDR3aa: CASREDSGANVLTF

len: 14
v_gene: TRBV5-5
j_gene: TRBJ1-1
d_gene: .
abundance: few
CDR3nt: TGTGCCAGCAGCTTGGATCGCCGGGACACTGAAGCTTTCTTT
CDR3aa: CASSLDRRDTEAFF

len: 15
v_gene: TRBV19
j_gene: TRBJ1-1
d_gene: .
abundance: .
CDR3nt: TGTGCCAGTAGTCCGGTCTCGGCCAGAAACACTGAAGCTTTCTTT
CDR3aa: CASSPVSARNTEAFF

len: 15
v_gene: TRBV28
j_gene: TRBJ2-1
d_gene: TRBD2
abundance: many
CDR3nt: TGTGCCAGCAGTTTCTCGTCTAGCGGGAGTGAAGGGCAGTTCTTC
CDR3aa: CASSFSSSGSEGQFF

len: 14
v_gene: TRBV12-5
j_gene: TRBJ2-1
d_gene: TRBD1
abundance: few
CDR3nt: TGTGCTAGTGGTACCGGGACAGGGGGCAATGAGCAGTTCTTC
CDR3aa: CASGTGTGGNEQFF

len: 14
v_gene: TRBV12-3/TRBV12-4
j_gene: TRBJ1-1
d_gene: .
abundance: .
CDR3nt: TGTGCCAGCAGCTCTCAGTCACCTGACACTGAAGCTTTCTTT
CDR3aa: CASSSQSPDTEAFF